The T cell receptor (beta chain) described here comes from a study of T and B cells in COVID-19 patients. Study-wide points: Few blood samples existed from mildly ill patients during symptoms or early in severe cases. Sorted SARS-CoV-2-responsive or tetramer+ T cells and CD4+, regulatory and CD8+ subsets were not yet sequenced. In COVID-19 patients, T cell receptor beta variable and joining gene use was reportedly strongly skewed. Highly clonal in active COVID-19, TRB repertoires exceeded healthy-donor diversity and richness at recovery.

BIOMED2 TRB-A/B primer pools were used in multiplex TRB PCR. TCRdb ran MiXCR on the multiplex PCR reads and lists one entry per CDR3 protein. The table records 7,500 to 8,500 distinct CDR3 sequences, 40% of them present only once. Germline V gene sequence: CDR1 LNHDA, CDR2 SQIVND (reference sequence). With V trimmed by 1 base and J by 7 bases, 8 bases remained unmatched. The CDR3 is 16 residues long. In this sample, this clonotype is medium-sized. No antigen is known for it. From blood, about 240-550 ng of genomic DNA served as TRB template. The TCR was taken from a human donor who had recovered from COVID-19. The V and J genes are TRBV19 and TRBJ2-1, with 9 bases identical to TRBD1. The sample taken for sequencing was blood. CDR3 DNA sequence: TGTGCCAGTAGTATAGGGAGGACAGGGGTGGGGAATGAGCAGTTCTTC. Protein sequence: CASSIGRTGVGNEQFF.